This T cell receptor beta chain is drawn from a study of blood T cell repertoires in COVID-19. In the study overall: The samples span acute and convalescent COVID-19 from the United States, Italy and Spain. PBMCs, B-cell-depleted T cells, or T cells were the source of the cDNA or gDNA that made up the material.

In its sample, this clone was seen once. Per the original methods: Estimated nucleated cell counts came from reference gene primer amplification. TCRdb's copy holds only in-frame clones and misses some; the assay was immunoSEQ multiplex PCR. That table supplies the V and J calls and clone size; D and trimming were determined from the DNA. The table has over 250,000 clones, 65% to 90% seen once. This CDR3 is built from 17 residues. Germline V gene lookup returns CDR1 MDHEN and CDR2 SYDVKM. V gave up 2 bases and J gave up 4 bases; unmatched junction bases: 9. The chain joins TRBV28 to TRBJ1-1; 11 positions agree with TRBD1. The source material was peripheral blood. The origin of this receptor is a human donor in a cohort sampled during active COVID-19. The CDR3 DNA reads as TGTGCCAGCAGTTTACCCTCGGGGACAGGGGGGGTCACTGAAGCTTTCTTT. Residues: CASSLPSGTGGVTEAFF.